This TCR beta chain was captured in a study of blood T cells in healthy people across ages. With a J-beta primer mix and a sample-barcoded 5' primer, a second PCR ran 7 to 11 cycles. All samples yielded 2.5 million or more CDR3-containing paired-end reads. TCRdb fed the 5' RACE reads into MiXCR, producing one record per CDR3 protein. Of over 1,200,000 distinct CDR3 sequences listed, approximately 59% are singletons. Every sample had a minimum of 7 million PBMCs isolated. The V gene end was trimmed by 6 bases and the J gene end by 0 bases; junction bases not matched to a gene: 14. Per germline, CDR1 MNHEY and CDR2 SVGEGT. This CDR3 is built from 17 residues. This clonotype appeared many times. Its antigen is still unknown. Points from the study as a whole: There was a strong correlation between TCR beta diversity and naive T cell percentage. Significant beta diversity loss was already apparent by age approximately 36, declining roughly linearly.

The sequencing input was blood. The J gene is TRBJ2-7, the V gene TRBV6-2 or TRBV6-3; TRBD2 aligns across 7 bases. The sequence derives from a man between 18 and 29 years old in good health. This CDR3 reads CASSPTSAGYSSYEQYF. The CDR3, as DNA: TGTGCCAGCAGCCCTACTTCAGCGGGATACAGCTCCTACGAGCAGTACTTC.